Listed below are T cell receptor beta chains from one sample, sequenced in a study of blood T cell repertoires in COVID-19. The table came from immunoSEQ multiplex PCR; TCRdb's copy has only in-frame clones and leaves some out. Of under 150,000 clones listed, over 70% are singletons. The sample comprised PBMCs or T cells enriched from blood (not recorded which). The receptor set was obtained from a man in his fifties or sixties in a cohort exposed to, infected with or recovered from COVID-19 (not recorded which). The CDR3 runs from the conserved cysteine through the conserved F or W. The D gene is left open where the match is weak. The listing skips clone size in some rows; elsewhere it reads once, few, many or a size class.

. | TRBJ1-4 | TRBD1 | TRBV7-6 | CASSARQGSTNEKLFF | TGTGCCAGCAGCGCCAGACAGGGCTCAACTAATGAAAAACTGTTTTTT
once | TRBJ1-2 | TRBD1 | TRBV19 | CASSIARPGTGVYGYTF | TGTGCCAGTAGTATAGCCAGACCTGGGACAGGGGTCTATGGCTACACCTTC
. | TRBJ1-1 | . | TRBV7-2 | CASSLVPGDTEAFF | TGTGCCAGCAGCTTAGTTCCGGGGGACACTGAAGCTTTCTTT
. | TRBJ2-1 | TRBD2 | TRBV5-6 | CASSSSGGKHNEQFF | TGTGCCAGCAGCAGTAGCGGGGGTAAACACAATGAGCAGTTCTTC
. | TRBJ2-1 | TRBD1 | TRBV7-2 | CASSFRPGQAYNEQFF | TGTGCCAGCAGCTTCCGTCCGGGACAGGCGTACAATGAGCAGTTCTTC
. | TRBJ1-2 | TRBD1 | TRBV6-4 | CASSDSDRAKGNGYTF | TGTGCCAGCAGTGACTCCGACAGGGCCAAAGGGAATGGCTACACCTTC
. | TRBJ2-6 | . | TRBV6-2/TRBV6-3 | CASSYLGAVSSGANVLTF | TGTGCCAGCAGTTACTTGGGGGCCGTGAGCTCTGGGGCCAACGTCCTGACTTTC
. | TRBJ2-7 | . | TRBV7-9 | CASSPTGPVYYEQYF | TGTGCCAGCAGCCCAACAGGGCCCGTCTACTACGAGCAGTACTTC
once | TRBJ2-3 | . | TRBV2 | CASSGPASTDTQYF | TGTGCCAGCAGCGGTCCTGCTAGCACAGATACGCAGTATTTT
. | TRBJ2-7 | TRBD2 | TRBV7-8 | CASSLGGFYEQYF | TGTGCCAGCAGCCTGGGGGGGTTCTACGAGCAGTACTTC
. | TRBJ2-1 | TRBD2 | TRBV19 | CASSWRGGDNEQFF | TGTGCCAGTAGTTGGCGGGGGGGGGACAATGAGCAGTTCTTC
. | TRBJ2-5 | TRBD1 | TRBV10-3 | CAISDLDRGGTQYF | TGTGCCATCAGTGACTTGGACAGGGGTGGGACCCAGTACTTC
. | TRBJ2-7 | . | TRBV5-1 | CASSLLAGTYEQYF | TGCGCCAGCAGCTTGTTAGCCGGTACCTACGAGCAGTACTTC
. | TRBJ2-5 | . | TRBV6-5 | CATWRSRETQYF | TGTGCCACCTGGCGGTCTCGGGAGACCCAGTACTTC
. | TRBJ2-7 | TRBD2 | TRBV27 | CASADWGGGEQYF | TGTGCCAGCGCGGACTGGGGCGGGGGCGAGCAGTACTTC
. | TRBJ1-2 | TRBD1 | TRBV30 | CAWSSDRVGGYTF | TGTGCCTGGAGTAGCGACAGGGTGGGTGGCTACACCTTC
once | TRBJ1-5 | TRBD1 | TRBV19 | CASSRDRDEYSNQPQHF | TGTGCCAGTAGTCGGGACAGAGACGAGTATAGCAATCAGCCCCAGCATTTT
medium-sized | TRBJ1-3 | . | TRBV10-3 | CAIRDSSGNTIYF | TGTGCCATCAGGGACAGCTCTGGAAACACCATATATTTT
. | TRBJ1-5 | . | TRBV19 | CASSIQGWNQPQHF | TGTGCCAGTAGTATCCAGGGATGGAATCAGCCCCAGCATTTT
. | TRBJ1-1 | TRBD1 | TRBV30 | CAWSPRDRVWVNTEAFF | TGTGCCTGGAGTCCGCGGGACAGGGTGTGGGTGAACACTGAAGCTTTCTTT
. | TRBJ1-2 | . | TRBV10-2 | CASSERGTYGYTF | TGCGCCAGCAGTGAGAGGGGGACCTATGGCTACACCTTC
. | TRBJ1-4 | . | TRBV5-1 | CASSGVGQVNEKLFF | TGCGCCAGCAGCGGTGTGGGGCAGGTTAATGAAAAACTGTTTTTT
. | TRBJ2-1 | . | TRBV11-2 | CASSWGLANEQFF | TGTGCCAGCAGCTGGGGACTGGCCAATGAGCAGTTCTTC
. | TRBJ1-6 | . | TRBV7-9 | CASSPTTGSYNSPLHF | TGTGCCAGCAGCCCGACAACCGGCTCCTATAATTCACCCCTCCACTTT